These 14 T cell receptor beta chains originate from one sample sequenced in a study of PD-1 blockade in mismatch repair-deficient tumors. Libraries were prepared by immunoSEQ multiplex PCR; TCRdb keeps only in-frame clonotypes and omits some of them. The table shows 120,000 or so clones, with 86% occurring only once. The sample here was peripheral blood, taken 44 weeks after starting pembrolizumab. The receptors here all came from an adult with mismatch repair-deficient cancer.

The rearrangement links TRBV10-2 to TRBJ1-2; D gene uncertain. V was cut by 8 bases and J by 5 bases, with 12 bases left in between. CDR1 WSHSY and CDR2 SAAADI come from the germline V gene. There are 12 residues in the CDR3. The CDR3 bases are TGCGCCAGCTTCGGGCATCGATATGGCTACACCTTC. Amino acids: CASFGHRYGYTF.

The chain has TRBV7-2 and TRBJ1-1; TRBD1 agrees at 8 bases. The CDR3 sequence is 15 residues long. J lost 4 bases, V lost 1 base, and 5 bases had no gene match. The germline V gene encodes CDR1 SGHTA and CDR2 FQGNSA. The CDR3 DNA is TGTGCCAGCAGCTTAGTCCGGACAGGGCCCACTGAAGCTTTCTTT. Translating it yields CASSLVRTGPTEAFF. The full variable domain, completed using reference TRBV7-2 and TRBJ1-1, is GAGVSQSPSNKVTEKGKDVELRCDPISGHTALYWYRQSLGQGLEFLIYFQGNSAPDKSGLPSDRFSAERTGGSVSTLTIQRTQQEDSAVYLCASSLVRTGPTEAFFGQGTRLTVV.

A word on this clone: This sample includes further DNA sequences coding for the same CDR3. V is TRBV18 and J is TRBJ2-2, with D perhaps matching TRBD2 (5 bases). CDR1 is KGHSH, CDR2 LQKENI, per germline. This CDR3 is 15 amino acids long. The V end lost 3 bases, the J end lost 1 base, and 9 bases lay between the germline ends. The CDR3 DNA follows: TGTGCCAGCTCACCGGACCGGGGGAACACCGGGGAGCTGTTTTTT. Protein product: CASSPDRGNTGELFF.

The genes are TRBV2 and TRBJ1-2, with D uncertain. Trimming removed 4 bases from V and 7 bases from J, with 19 bases in between. This CDR3 comprises 15 residues. Germline CDR1 and CDR2: SNHLY and FYNNEI. The CDR3 nucleotides are TGTGCCAGCAGTGTCATGGTAGGCAAAGGACGTGGCTACACCTTC. It specifies CASSVMVGKGRGYTF.

The CDR3 loop is CSAEAGGYNEQFF. CDR3 bases: TGCAGCGCCGAAGCGGGAGGATACAATGAGCAGTTCTTC. The chain has TRBV29-1 and TRBJ2-1; TRBD2 matches 9 bases. The CDR3 runs 13 residues. The trim removed 7 bases at V and 4 bases at J, leaving 5 bases unmatched. Per the germline V gene, CDR1 is SQVTM and CDR2 is ANQGSEA.

The rearrangement joins TRBV5-6 to TRBJ2-7; D is unresolved. V lost 4 bases and J 6 bases, leaving 20 bases between the germline ends. Germline CDR1 reads SGHDT; CDR2 reads YYEEEE. The CDR3 spans 15 residues. The DNA of the CDR3 is TGTGCCAGCAGCGACCGACGGATAGCCCGGAGCGAGCAGTACTTC. As protein: CASSDRRIARSEQYF.

The genes are TRBV29-1 and TRBJ2-7, with 13 bases that match TRBD2. The length of the CDR3 is 14 residues. V was pared by 6 bases and J by 3 bases, with 5 bases of the junction left unmatched. CDR1 is SQVTM and CDR2 is ANQGSEA in the germline V gene. This CDR3 reads CSVFGLAGDYEQYF. In DNA form, the CDR3 reads TGCAGCGTCTTCGGACTAGCGGGAGACTACGAGCAGTACTTC.

The V and J genes are TRBV6-5 and TRBJ2-2, with D possibly being TRBD1 (6 bases). Trimming removed 0 bases from V and 6 bases from J, with 11 bases in between. Germline CDR1 MNHEY, CDR2 SVGAGI. The CDR3 runs to 15 residues. CDR3 DNA sequence: TGTGCCAGCAGTTACTCAACACAGGGCCCCGGGGAGCTGTTTTTT. Protein sequence: CASSYSTQGPGELFF.

This clone was found a few times. Other DNA sequences from this sample encode an identical CDR3 as well. The chain combines TRBV30 with TRBJ2-7, with a tentative D call TRBD2 (5 bases). CDR1 is GTSNPN and CDR2 is SVGIG in the germline V gene (reference sequence). The CDR3 is 12 amino acids. Trimming left V 0 bases short and J 4 bases short, with 7 bases between. The CDR3 coding sequence is TGTGCCTGGAGTGTATCGGGATACGAGCAGTACTTC. This encodes CAWSVSGYEQYF.

V usage is TRBV5-4 and J usage is TRBJ2-1; 8 nucleotides agree with TRBD2. CDR3 length: 15 residues. Germline CDR1 is SGHNT and CDR2 is YYREEE (reference sequence). V trimming: 3 bases; J trimming: 4 bases; junction bases outside the gene matches: 6. CDR3 in DNA: TGTGCCAGCAGCTCAAGGGGGACTAGTTACAATGAGCAGTTCTTC. Translating it yields CASSSRGTSYNEQFF.

The chain combines TRBV2 with TRBJ1-1; tentative D call: TRBD1 (5 bases). The CDR3 sequence is 14 residues long. Germline V gene data show CDR1 as SNHLY and CDR2 as FYNNEI. Trimming left V 5 bases short and J 1 base short, with 11 bases between. This chain's CDR3 is CASSSRQQNTEAFF. The CDR3 DNA is TGTGCCAGCAGTTCTCGACAGCAGAACACTGAAGCTTTCTTT.

V is TRBV14 and J is TRBJ1-3; D is ambiguous. Germline V gene lookup returns CDR1 SGHDN and CDR2 FVKESK. CDR3 length: 16 residues. V shed 0 bases and J shed 0 bases, with 9 bases lying between them. This chain's CDR3 is CASSQDLWVSGNTIYF. CDR3 nucleotide sequence: TGTGCCAGCAGCCAAGATCTATGGGTCTCTGGAAACACCATATATTTT.

This chain joins TRBV11-2 and TRBJ2-7; D perhaps matches TRBD1 (6 bases). Trimming shortened V by 1 base and J by 7 bases, and 14 bases separated the two germline ends. There are 14 residues in the CDR3. CDR1 SGHAT and CDR2 FQNNGV come from the germline V gene. This CDR3 is CASSLGYGQGEQYF. The CDR3 bases are TGTGCCAGCAGCTTAGGTTATGGTCAGGGGGAGCAGTACTTC.

The rearrangement joins TRBV5-1 to TRBJ2-3, with D possibly called TRBD1 or TRBD2 (5 bases each). The CDR3 has 14 residues. Germline values: CDR1 SGHRS, CDR2 YFSETQ. With 5 bases removed from V and 0 bases from J, the gap between germline ends came to 10 bases. As DNA, the CDR3 is TGCGCCAGCAGGGGTGGGGACAGCACAGATACGCAGTATTTT. It yields the protein CASRGGDSTDTQYF.